Following are 18 T cell receptor beta chains from one sample sequenced in a study of blood T cell repertoires in COVID-19. The table came from immunoSEQ multiplex PCR; TCRdb's copy has only in-frame clones and leaves some out. The sample holds about 210,000 clones, under 95% seen once. The source material was peripheral blood. These receptors were obtained from a man aged 25 to 40 with acute or convalescent COVID-19.

The chain links TRBV11-2 to TRBJ2-3; 10 bases line up with TRBD2. The V and J ends lost 3 bases and 1 base, in that order; junction bases with no gene match: 7. The CDR3 runs to 17 residues. Germline V gives CDR1 SGHAT, CDR2 FQNNGV. The CDR3 DNA reads as TGTGCCAGCAGCTTTGCTTTTAGCGGGGGGCGCACAGATACGCAGTATTTT. This sequence encodes CASSFAFSGGRTDTQYF.

The genes are TRBV18 and TRBJ2-3; 8 nucleotides agree with TRBD2. The CDR3 contains 15 residues. The germline gives CDR1 KGHSH, CDR2 LQKENI. Losses at the gene ends were 2 bases for V and 2 bases for J; bases not matched to a gene: 3. Written as DNA, the CDR3 is TGTGCCAGCTCACCAGGGCGGGGGGTCACAGATACGCAGTATTTT. It encodes CASSPGRGVTDTQYF.

The chain links TRBV30 to TRBJ1-6; 9 bases fit TRBD1. The junction had 2 bases not matched to a gene; V was cut back by 0 bases and J by 8 bases. This CDR3 is 14 amino acids long. Germline CDR1 GTSNPN, CDR2 SVGIG (reference sequence). CDR3: CAWSVQGADSPLHF. DNA of the CDR3: TGTGCCTGGAGTGTACAGGGGGCCGATTCACCCCTCCACTTT.

The table lists this clone with a few counts. The chain combines TRBV4-1 with TRBJ1-3, with D unclear. V shed 3 bases and J shed 0 bases, with 9 bases lying between them. CDR3 length: 15 amino acids. Germline V gives CDR1 MGHRA, CDR2 YSYEKL. CDR3 loop: CASSHQYNSGNTIYF. CDR3 DNA sequence: TGCGCCAGCAGCCACCAGTACAACTCTGGAAACACCATATATTTT.

The chain couples TRBV19 to TRBJ1-1, with D unclear. Trimming took 8 bases from V and 1 from J, leaving 14 bases between them. Per the germline V gene, CDR1 is LNHDA and CDR2 is SQIVND (reference sequence). This CDR3 comprises 14 residues. As DNA, the CDR3 is TGTGCCAGTTGGGTCGGAGCTACGAACACTGAAGCTTTCTTT. Encoded protein: CASWVGATNTEAFF.

The chain is built from TRBV9 and TRBJ1-2, with D possibly matching TRBD1 (5 bases). With 4 bases removed from V and 2 bases from J, the gap between germline ends came to 15 bases. The germline V gene encodes CDR1 SGDLS and CDR2 YYNGEE. There are 15 residues in the CDR3. CDR3 in DNA: TGTGCCAGCAGCTCCCGCACAGGATCGAACTATGGCTACACCTTC. Its translation: CASSSRTGSNYGYTF.

The chain employs TRBV4-1 and TRBJ2-3; 10 bases are a match to TRBD2. The V and J ends lost 2 bases and 3 bases, in that order; junction bases with no gene match: 5. Germline lookup yields CDR1 MGHRA and CDR2 YSYEKL. The CDR3 contains 16 residues. Here the CDR3 DNA reads TGCGCCAGCAGCCAAAAGCAAGCGGGGGGGACAGATACGCAGTATTTT. The encoded protein is CASSQKQAGGTDTQYF.

The rearrangement uses TRBV3-1 (or the pseudogene TRBV3-2) and TRBJ2-5; 7 bases fit TRBD2. CDR3 length: 13 residues. The ends lost 5 bases at V and 7 bases at J; junction bases unmatched: 7. Germline loops: CDR1 LGHDT, CDR2 YNNKEL (reference sequence). CDR3 in DNA: TGTGCCAGCAGCTCACACTCGGGGGGGACCCAGTACTTC. This translates into CASSSHSGGTQYF.

The chain couples TRBV7-3 to TRBJ2-3, with TRBD2 matching 11 bases. J was trimmed by 1 base and V by 5 bases; bases with no gene match: 8. The CDR3 is 17 amino acids. Germline V gene lookup returns CDR1 SGHTA and CDR2 FQGTGA. CDR3 loop: CASSPRGSGRGTDTQYF. CDR3 coding DNA: TGTGCCAGCAGCCCCCGGGGTAGCGGGAGGGGCACAGATACGCAGTATTTT. The full variable domain, with the rest looked up from reference TRBV7-3 and TRBJ2-3, is GAGVSQTPSNKVTEKGKYVELRCDPISGHTALYWYRQSLGQGPEFLIYFQGTGAADDSGLPNDRFFAVRPEGSVSTLKIQRTERGDSAVYLCASSPRGSGRGTDTQYFGPGTRLTVL.

This clone was detected only once. The rearrangement joins TRBV28 to TRBJ1-2; TRBD1 matches at 7 bases. Trimming at V came to 2 bases and at J to 0 bases, leaving 0 bases not matched to a gene. Germline-derived CDR1 and CDR2 are MDHEN and SYDVKM. The CDR3 extends over 14 amino acids. CDR3: CASSLDRANYGYTF. The CDR3 DNA sequence: TGTGCCAGCAGTTTAGACAGGGCTAACTATGGCTACACCTTC.

The rearrangement uses TRBV18 and TRBJ1-5; no clear D gene. CDR1 is KGHSH, CDR2 LQKENI, per germline. The CDR3 covers 13 residues. V lost 8 bases, J lost 3 bases, and 11 bases lay in between. The CDR3 DNA sequence: TGTGCCAGCCAGAAAAATGCCAATCAGCCCCAGCATTTT. Its translation is CASQKNANQPQHF.

The chain combines TRBV4-1 with TRBJ2-7, with D maybe TRBD2 (6 bases). Germline V lookup: CDR1 MGHRA, CDR2 YSYEKL. V was cut by 5 bases and J by 1 base, with 15 bases left in between. The CDR3 covers 15 residues. CDR3 sequence reads: CASSSATGESYEQYF. The CDR3 DNA reads TGCGCCAGCAGCTCGGCCACGGGAGAGTCCTACGAGCAGTACTTC.

On this clone: Compared with germline, one end of the junction differs, possibly owing to a read error. This chain joins TRBV30 and TRBJ2-1; D possibly corresponds to TRBD1 (5 bases). The CDR3 is 14 residues long. The V gene's germline CDR1 is GTSNPN and CDR2 SVGIG (reference sequence). Here the CDR3 reads CAWNSGFSHNEQFF. CDR3 coding DNA: TGTGCCTGGAACTCAGGGTTCTCCCACAATGAGCAGTTCTTC.

The gene calls are TRBV12-3 or TRBV12-4 and TRBJ1-2; 7 nucleotides align to TRBD1. V trimming: 7 bases; J trimming: 4 bases; junction bases outside the gene matches: 6. The CDR3 runs 13 residues. This chain's CDR3 is CASTRTGAYGYTF. The DNA of the CDR3 is TGTGCCAGCACCCGTACAGGGGCCTATGGCTACACCTTC.

This chain connects TRBV28 to TRBJ2-1; 8 bases are shared with TRBD2. The CDR3 loop spans 16 amino acids. Trimming removed 5 bases from V and 4 bases from J; junction bases left unmatched: 10. Germline values: CDR1 MDHEN, CDR2 SYDVKM. The CDR3 here is CASSPPAGGRYNEQFF. CDR3 bases: TGTGCCAGCAGTCCTCCGGCGGGAGGCCGTTACAATGAGCAGTTCTTC.

The chain employs TRBV25-1 and TRBJ2-7; the D gene is possibly TRBD1 (6 bases). Germline values: CDR1 MGHDK, CDR2 SYGVNS. The V end lost 3 bases, the J end lost 0 bases, and 9 bases lay between the germline ends. The CDR3 is made up of 14 amino acids. The CDR3: CASSDWDTSYEQYF. The CDR3 region has the DNA TGTGCCAGCAGTGACTGGGACACCTCCTACGAGCAGTACTTC.

The chain employs TRBV28 and TRBJ2-2; 10 bases are a match to TRBD1. After removal of 5 bases from V and 8 bases from J, the junction contained 8 bases not matched to a gene. Germline V lookup: CDR1 MDHEN, CDR2 SYDVKM. The CDR3 has 15 residues. CDR3 sequence (DNA): TGTGCCAGCAGTACCCCCGGGACAGGGGTTGGGGAGCTGTTTTTT. Translating it yields CASSTPGTGVGELFF.

This chain joins TRBV7-9 and TRBJ2-2; 7 nucleotides align to TRBD2. The CDR3 sequence is 18 residues long. Germline CDR1 reads SEHNR; CDR2 reads FQNEAQ (reference sequence). The V and J ends lost 0 bases and 3 bases, in that order; junction bases with no gene match: 10. The DNA for the CDR3 is TGTGCCAGCAGCTTAGCGCTAGTCGCGGGAGCTGACACCGGGGAGCTGTTTTTT. This sequence encodes CASSLALVAGADTGELFF.